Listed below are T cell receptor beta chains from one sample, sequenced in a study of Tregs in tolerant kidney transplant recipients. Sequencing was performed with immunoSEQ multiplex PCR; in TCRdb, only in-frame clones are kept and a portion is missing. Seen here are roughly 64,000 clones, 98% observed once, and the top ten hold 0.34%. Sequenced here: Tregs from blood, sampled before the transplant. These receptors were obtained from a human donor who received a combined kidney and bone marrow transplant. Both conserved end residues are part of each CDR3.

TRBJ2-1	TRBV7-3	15	CASSFERTSYNEQFF
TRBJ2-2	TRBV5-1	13	CASKEGEAGELFF
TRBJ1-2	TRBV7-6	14	CASSLGQGALGYTF
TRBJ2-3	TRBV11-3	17	CASSPRTSGSSTDTQYF
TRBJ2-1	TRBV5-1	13	CASSPDSYNEQFF
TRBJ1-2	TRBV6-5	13	CATTRTGGSGYTF
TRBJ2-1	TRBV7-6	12	CASSLKQNEQFF
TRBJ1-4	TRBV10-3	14	CAISRDSSNEKLFF
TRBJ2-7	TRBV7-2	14	CASSLTSFSYEQYF
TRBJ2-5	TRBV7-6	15	CASSLGGGAGETQYF
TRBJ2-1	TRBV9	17	CASSVLKRSSSYNEQFF